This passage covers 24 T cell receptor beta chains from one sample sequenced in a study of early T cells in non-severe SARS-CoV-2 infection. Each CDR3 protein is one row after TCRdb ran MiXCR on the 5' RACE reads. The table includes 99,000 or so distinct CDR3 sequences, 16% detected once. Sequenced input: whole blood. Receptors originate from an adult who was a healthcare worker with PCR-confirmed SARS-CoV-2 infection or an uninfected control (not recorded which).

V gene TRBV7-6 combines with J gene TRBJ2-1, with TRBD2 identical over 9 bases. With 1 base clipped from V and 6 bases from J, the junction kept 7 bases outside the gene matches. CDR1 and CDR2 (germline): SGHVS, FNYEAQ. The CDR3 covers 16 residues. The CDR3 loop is CASSLGTSVPINEQFF. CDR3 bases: TGTGCCAGCAGCTTAGGGACTAGCGTCCCCATCAATGAGCAGTTCTTC.

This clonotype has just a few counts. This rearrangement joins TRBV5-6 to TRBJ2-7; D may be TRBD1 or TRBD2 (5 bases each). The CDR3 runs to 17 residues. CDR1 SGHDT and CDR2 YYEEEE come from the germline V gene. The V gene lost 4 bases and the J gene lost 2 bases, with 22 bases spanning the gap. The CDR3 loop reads CASSLRPSGPSTYEQYF. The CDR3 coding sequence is TGTGCCAGCAGCCTACGTCCCTCGGGACCGTCAACCTACGAGCAGTACTTC.

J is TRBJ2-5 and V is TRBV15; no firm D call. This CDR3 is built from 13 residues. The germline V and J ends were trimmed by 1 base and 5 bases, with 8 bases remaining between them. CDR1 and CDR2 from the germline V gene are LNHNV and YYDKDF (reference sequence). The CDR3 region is CATSRAKLETQYF. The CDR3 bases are TGTGCCACCAGCAGAGCAAAGCTGGAGACCCAGTACTTC.

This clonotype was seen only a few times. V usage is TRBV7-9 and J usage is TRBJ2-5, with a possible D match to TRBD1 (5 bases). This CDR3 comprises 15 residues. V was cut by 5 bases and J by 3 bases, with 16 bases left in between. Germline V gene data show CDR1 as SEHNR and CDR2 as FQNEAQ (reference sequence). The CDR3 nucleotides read TGTGCCAGCAGCCCTTCGAGTGGGGCCAAAGAGACCCAGTACTTC. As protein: CASSPSSGAKETQYF.

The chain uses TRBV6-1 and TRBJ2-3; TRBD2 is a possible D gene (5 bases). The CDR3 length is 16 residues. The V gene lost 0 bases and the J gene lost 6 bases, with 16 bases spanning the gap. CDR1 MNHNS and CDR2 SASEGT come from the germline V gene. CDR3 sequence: CASSEATLTRGDTQYF. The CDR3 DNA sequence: TGTGCCAGCAGTGAAGCGACGTTGACAAGAGGGGATACGCAGTATTTT.

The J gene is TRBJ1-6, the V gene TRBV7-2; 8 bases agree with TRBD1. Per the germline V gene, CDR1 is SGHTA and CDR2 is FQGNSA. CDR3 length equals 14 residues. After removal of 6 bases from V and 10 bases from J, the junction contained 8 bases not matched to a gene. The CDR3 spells CASRETGDRSPLHF. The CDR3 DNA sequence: TGTGCCAGCAGGGAGACAGGGGATCGATCACCCCTCCACTTT.

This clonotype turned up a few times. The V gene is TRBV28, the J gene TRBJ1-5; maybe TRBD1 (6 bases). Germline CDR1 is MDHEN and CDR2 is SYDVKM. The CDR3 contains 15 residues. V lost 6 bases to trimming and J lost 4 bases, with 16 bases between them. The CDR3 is CASRTTGAENQPQHF. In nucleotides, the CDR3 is TGTGCCAGCAGAACTACGGGGGCGGAAAATCAGCCCCAGCATTTT.

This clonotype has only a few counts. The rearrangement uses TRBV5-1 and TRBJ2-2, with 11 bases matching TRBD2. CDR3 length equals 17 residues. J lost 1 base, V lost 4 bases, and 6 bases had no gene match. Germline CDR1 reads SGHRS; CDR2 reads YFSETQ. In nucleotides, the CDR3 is TGCGCCAGCAGCGTATTAGCGGGAGGGATGAACACCGGGGAGCTGTTTTTT. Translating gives CASSVLAGGMNTGELFF.

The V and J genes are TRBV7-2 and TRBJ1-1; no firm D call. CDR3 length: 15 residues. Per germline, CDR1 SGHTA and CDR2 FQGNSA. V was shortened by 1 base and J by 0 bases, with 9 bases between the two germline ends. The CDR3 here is CASSLGSGVNTEAFF. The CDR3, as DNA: TGTGCCAGCAGCTTAGGCTCAGGAGTGAACACTGAAGCTTTCTTT.

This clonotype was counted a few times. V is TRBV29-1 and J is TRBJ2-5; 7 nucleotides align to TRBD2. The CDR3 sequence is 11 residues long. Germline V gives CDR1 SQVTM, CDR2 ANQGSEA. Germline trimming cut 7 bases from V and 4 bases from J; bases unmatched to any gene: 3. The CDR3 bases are TGCAGCGGCAGACTAGCAGAGACCCAGTACTTC. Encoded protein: CSGRLAETQYF.

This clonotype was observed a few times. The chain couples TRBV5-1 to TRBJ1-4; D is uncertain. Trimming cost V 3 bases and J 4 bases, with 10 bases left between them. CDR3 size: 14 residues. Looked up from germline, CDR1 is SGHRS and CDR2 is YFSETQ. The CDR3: CASSYAGNNEKLFF. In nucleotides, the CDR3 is TGCGCCAGCAGCTACGCGGGGAATAATGAAAAACTGTTTTTT.

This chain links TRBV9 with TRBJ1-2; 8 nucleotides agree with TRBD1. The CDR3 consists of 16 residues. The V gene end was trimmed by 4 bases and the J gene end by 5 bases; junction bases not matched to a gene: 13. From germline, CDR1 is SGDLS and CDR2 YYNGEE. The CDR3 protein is CASSINTGQAPYGYTF. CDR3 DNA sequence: TGTGCCAGCAGCATAAACACGGGACAGGCTCCTTATGGCTACACCTTC. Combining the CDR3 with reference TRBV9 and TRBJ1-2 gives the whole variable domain DSGVTQTPKHLITATGQRVTLRCSPRSGDLSVYWYQQSLDQGLQFLIQYYNGEERAKGNILERFSAQQFPDLHSELNLSSLELGDSALYFCASSINTGQAPYGYTFGSGTRLTVV.

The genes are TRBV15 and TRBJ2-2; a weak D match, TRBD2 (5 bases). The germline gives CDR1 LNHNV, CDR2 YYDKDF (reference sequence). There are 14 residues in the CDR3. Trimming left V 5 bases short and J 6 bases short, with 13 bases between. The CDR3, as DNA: TGTGCCACCAGCCTTAGCGTCTCCGCCGGGGAGCTGTTTTTT. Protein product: CATSLSVSAGELFF.

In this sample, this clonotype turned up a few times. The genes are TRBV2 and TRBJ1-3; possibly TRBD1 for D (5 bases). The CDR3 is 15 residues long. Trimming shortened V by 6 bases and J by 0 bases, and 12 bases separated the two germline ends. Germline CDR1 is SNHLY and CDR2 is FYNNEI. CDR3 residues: CASRAGAYSGNTIYF. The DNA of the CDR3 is TGTGCCAGCAGAGCCGGGGCTTACTCTGGAAACACCATATATTTT.

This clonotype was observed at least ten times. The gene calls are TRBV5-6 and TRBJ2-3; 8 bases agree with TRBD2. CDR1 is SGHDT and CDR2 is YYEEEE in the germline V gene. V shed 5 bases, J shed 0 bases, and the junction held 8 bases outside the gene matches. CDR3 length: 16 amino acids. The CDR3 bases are TGTGCCAGCAGTTATTCCGGGACTAGGAGCACAGATACGCAGTATTTT. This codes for CASSYSGTRSTDTQYF. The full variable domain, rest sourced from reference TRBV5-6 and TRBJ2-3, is DAGVTQSPTHLIKTRGQQVTLRCSPKSGHDTVSWYQQALGQGPQFIFQYYEEEERQRGNFPDRFSGHQFPNYSSELNVNALLLGDSALYLCASSYSGTRSTDTQYFGPGTRLTVL.

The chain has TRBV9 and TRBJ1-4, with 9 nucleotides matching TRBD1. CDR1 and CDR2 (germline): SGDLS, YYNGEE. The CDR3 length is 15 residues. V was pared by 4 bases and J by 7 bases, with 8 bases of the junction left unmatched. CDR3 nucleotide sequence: TGTGCCAGCAGCTCCTCCGGGACAGGGTTTGAAAAACTGTTTTTT. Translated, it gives CASSSSGTGFEKLFF.

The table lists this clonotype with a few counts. The CDR3 DNA reads TGTGCCAGCAGTGGCCGGGACGATGAAAAACTGTTTTTT. This translates into CASSGRDDEKLFF. This chain links TRBV28 with TRBJ1-4, with D perhaps TRBD1 (5 bases). Trimming shortened V by 5 bases and J by 6 bases, and 10 bases separated the two germline ends. The CDR3 is 13 residues long. CDR1 MDHEN and CDR2 SYDVKM come from the germline V gene.

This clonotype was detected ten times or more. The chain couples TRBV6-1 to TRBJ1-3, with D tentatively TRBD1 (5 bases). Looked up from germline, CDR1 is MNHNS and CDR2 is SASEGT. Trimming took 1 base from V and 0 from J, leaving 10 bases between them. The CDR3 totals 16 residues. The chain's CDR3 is CASSEGPDNSGNTIYF. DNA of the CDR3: TGTGCCAGCAGTGAAGGTCCGGACAACTCTGGAAACACCATATATTTT.

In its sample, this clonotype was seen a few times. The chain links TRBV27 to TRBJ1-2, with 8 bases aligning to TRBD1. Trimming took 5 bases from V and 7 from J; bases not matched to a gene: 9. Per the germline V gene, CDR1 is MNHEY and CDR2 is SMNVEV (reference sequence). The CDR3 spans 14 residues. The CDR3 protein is CASSVGQGLSGYTF. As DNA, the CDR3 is TGTGCCAGCAGTGTTGGACAGGGCCTTAGTGGCTACACCTTC.

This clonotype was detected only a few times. The CDR3 nucleotides read TGTGCCAGCAGTCCCGACAGGGTGCGGTGGGTCGAGCAGTACTTC. This translates into CASSPDRVRWVEQYF. The V gene is TRBV27, the J gene TRBJ2-7; 7 nucleotides align to TRBD1. This CDR3 comprises 15 residues. The germline V gene encodes CDR1 MNHEY and CDR2 SMNVEV (reference sequence). The junction had 13 bases not matched to a gene; V was cut back by 5 bases and J by 6 bases.

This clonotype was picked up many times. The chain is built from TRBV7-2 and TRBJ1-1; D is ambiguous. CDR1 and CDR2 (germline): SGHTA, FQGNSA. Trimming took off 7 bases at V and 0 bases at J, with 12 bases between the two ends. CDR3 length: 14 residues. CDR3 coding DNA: TGTGCCAGCACCCCCGCCTTTATGAACACTGAAGCTTTCTTT. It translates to CASTPAFMNTEAFF.

The CDR3, as DNA: TGCAGCGTTGATTATATTAGCGGGAGCACAGATACGCAGTATTTT. This translates into CSVDYISGSTDTQYF. The chain is built from TRBV29-1 and TRBJ2-3; TRBD2 matches at 7 bases. The CDR3 spans 15 residues. The germline gives CDR1 SQVTM, CDR2 ANQGSEA. V lost 3 bases to trimming and J lost 0 bases; unmatched junction nucleotides: 6.

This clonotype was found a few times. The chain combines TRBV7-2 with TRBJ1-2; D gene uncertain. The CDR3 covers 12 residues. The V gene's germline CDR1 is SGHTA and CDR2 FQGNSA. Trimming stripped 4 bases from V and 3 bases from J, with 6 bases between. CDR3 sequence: CASSYRDYGYTF. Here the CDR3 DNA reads TGTGCCAGCAGCTATAGAGACTATGGCTACACCTTC. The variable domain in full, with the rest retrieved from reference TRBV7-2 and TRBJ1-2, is GAGVSQSPSNKVTEKGKDVELRCDPISGHTALYWYRQSLGQGLEFLIYFQGNSAPDKSGLPSDRFSAERTGGSVSTLTIQRTQQEDSAVYLCASSYRDYGYTFGSGTRLTVV.

CDR3 region: CASSPTRTSVASGANVLTF. For the CDR3, the DNA is TGCGCCAGCAGCCCCACCAGGACTAGCGTGGCCTCTGGGGCCAACGTCCTGACTTTC. The chain employs TRBV4-3 and TRBJ2-6, with 9 bases that match TRBD2. This CDR3 spans 19 amino acids. Unmatched junction bases numbered 10, after V lost 4 bases and J lost 0 bases. Per the germline V gene, CDR1 is LGHNA and CDR2 is YSLEER.